The TCR beta chain under discussion was sequenced for a study of blood T cell repertoires in COVID-19. Whole-study context: Collection of acute and convalescent COVID-19 samples took place in the United States, Italy and Spain. In each case, the material was cDNA or gDNA derived from T cells, B-cell-depleted T cells, or PBMCs.

In the original processing: Estimation of nucleated cell counts relied on the amplification of reference gene primers. Sequencing used immunoSEQ multiplex PCR; TCRdb keeps in-frame clones, though not all of them. The V and J calls and clone size were taken over from that table, and D and trimming were inferred from the DNA. This table has 120,000 to 150,000 clones, about 77% appearing once. The germline V gene encodes CDR1 SEHNR and CDR2 FQNEAQ (reference sequence). V was pared by 5 bases and J by 7 bases, with 15 bases between. The CDR3 spans 14 residues. The receptor comes from a man between 60 and 75 years old with acute or convalescent COVID-19. The source material was peripheral blood. The chain employs TRBV7-9 and TRBJ2-1, with D perhaps TRBD2 (6 bases). CDR3 sequence: CASSPRTGVNEQFF. For the CDR3, the DNA is TGTGCCAGCAGCCCAAGGACGGGAGTGAATGAGCAGTTCTTC.